The text below deals with one TCR beta chain. Methods used by the authors: Amplified reference gene primers provided the basis for estimating nucleated cell counts. Assay: immunoSEQ multiplex PCR; the TCRdb copy retains only in-frame clones and omits some. V, J and clone size derive from that table, while D and trimming were established from the DNA sequence. The table records approximately 100,000 clones, approximately 83% of them present only once. The data originate from a study of blood T cell repertoires in COVID-19. Study summary: Acute and convalescent COVID-19 samples came from the United States, Italy and Spain. Sample material is recorded as cDNA or gDNA derived from T cells, B-cell-depleted T cells, or PBMCs.

The CDR3 covers 11 residues. V gave up 8 bases and J gave up 11 bases; unmatched junction bases: 5. Per the germline V gene, CDR1 is LNHDA and CDR2 is SQIVND (reference sequence). The genes are TRBV19 and TRBJ1-1, with 10 bases fitting TRBD1. Sequences were obtained from peripheral blood. The sequence was obtained from a woman of 80 years or more with active or convalescent COVID-19. The CDR3 nucleotides are TGTGCCAGTCTAAGACAGGGGGCGGCTTTCTTT. Translated: CASLRQGAAFF.